This TCR beta chain was recovered during a study of blood T cell repertoires in COVID-19. Study-wide background: Some COVID-19 samples were acute and others convalescent; all came from the United States, Italy and Spain.

The CDR3 is 16 amino acids. With 5 bases clipped from V and 8 bases from J, the junction kept 12 bases outside the gene matches. Germline V CDR1 and CDR2: SGHVS, FQNEAQ. Per the authors' pipeline: By means of reference gene primer amplification, nucleated cell counts were estimated. Method: immunoSEQ multiplex PCR; TCRdb's copy keeps in-frame clones and lacks some. V, J and clone size are taken as reported in that table, and D and trimming were inferred from the DNA itself. This table has about 170,000 clones, 70% to 90% appearing once. Enrollment of patients from Seattle took place during active infection, with longitudinal follow-up.

The TCR was taken from a woman aged 55-70 years with COVID-19, enrolled during active disease. Sequenced sample: peripheral blood. This rearrangement joins TRBV7-8 to TRBJ1-4, with 9 bases lining up with TRBD1. The CDR3 sequence: CASSRDTGTGYEKLFF. The CDR3 nucleotides are TGTGCCAGCAGCCGAGATACCGGGACAGGGTACGAAAAACTGTTTTTT.